Listed here are 9 T cell receptor beta chains from one sample, sequenced in a study of post-analysis software for immune sequencing data. Study-level points and caveats: In patients, about 5 TRBV segments were more frequent than in controls, with TRBV5-6, TRBV5-1 and TRBV20-1 among them.

For these receptors, no antigen is known. The TCR beta cDNA libraries contained unique molecular identifiers. MiXCR, run by TCRdb on the PCR reads, gives a single entry per CDR3 protein. The sample records more than 450,000 distinct CDR3 sequences, roughly 46% being singletons. Sequenced input: blood. The receptors originated from a girl under 18 with multiple sclerosis.

CDR3 protein: CSVETLSSYEQYF. As DNA, the CDR3 is TGCAGCGTTGAAACGCTGAGCTCCTACGAGCAGTACTTC. V usage is TRBV29-1 and J usage is TRBJ2-7; no clear D gene. The CDR3 totals 13 residues. The germline CDR1 and CDR2 sequences are SQVTM and ANQGSEA. The V gene lost 2 bases and the J gene lost 0 bases, with 8 bases spanning the gap.

The CDR3 nucleotides read TGTGCCAGCAGACCCGACAGAGAAGACTACAATGAGCAGTTCTTC. This gives the protein CASRPDREDYNEQFF. The J gene is TRBJ2-1, the V gene TRBV28; D is perhaps TRBD1 (5 bases). The CDR3 is 15 amino acids. Germline V lookup: CDR1 MDHEN, CDR2 SYDVKM. With 6 bases removed from V and 3 bases from J, the gap between germline ends came to 15 bases.

The chain recombines TRBV12-3 or TRBV12-4 with TRBJ1-1, with no clear D. Trimming took off 1 base at V and 7 bases at J, with 10 bases between the two ends. There are 13 residues in the CDR3. The CDR3 nucleotides are TGTGCCAGCAGTTTAGAAGGATTCTTTGAAGCTTTCTTT. Translation: CASSLEGFFEAFF.

V and J are TRBV3-1 and TRBJ2-1, with 10 bases fitting TRBD2. J lost 5 bases, V lost 0 bases, and 4 bases had no gene match. The germline V gene encodes CDR1 LGHDT and CDR2 YNNKEL (reference sequence). This CDR3 region has 16 residues. For the CDR3, the DNA is TGTGCCAGCAGCCAAGAATCCGGACTAGCGGACAATGAGCAGTTCTTC. Its protein is CASSQESGLADNEQFF.

The gene calls are TRBV12-3 or TRBV12-4 and TRBJ2-7; D is undetermined. This CDR3 has 13 amino acids. The V and J ends lost 4 bases and 5 bases respectively, with 12 bases between them. The CDR3, as DNA: TGTGCCAGCAGTTCCCATACCTCAAACGAGCAGTACTTC. This gives the protein CASSSHTSNEQYF.

The V and J genes are TRBV4-1 and TRBJ2-7; tentative D call: TRBD2 (5 bases). Germline values: CDR1 MGHRA, CDR2 YSYEKL. The CDR3 is 15 residues long. Trimming removed 1 base from V and 6 bases from J, with 16 bases in between. The CDR3 spells CASSQGEWVGSEQYF. The CDR3 DNA reads as TGCGCCAGCAGCCAAGGGGAGTGGGTGGGAAGCGAGCAGTACTTC.

This clonotype showed up just a few times. The J gene is TRBJ2-1, the V gene TRBV5-6; D unclear. Trimming took 7 bases from V and 8 from J, leaving 10 bases between them. CDR1 and CDR2 from the germline V gene are SGHDT and YYEEEE. This CDR3 comprises 11 residues. The CDR3 bases are TGTGCCAGCCTTTTTGGAGATGAGCAGTTCTTC. Amino acid sequence: CASLFGDEQFF.

The rearrangement uses TRBV5-1 and TRBJ2-3, with a weak D call TRBD1 (6 bases). V was pared by 4 bases and J by 0 bases, with 15 bases between. This CDR3 has 16 amino acids. Germline CDR1 is SGHRS and CDR2 is YFSETQ. The CDR3 bases are TGCGCCAGCAGCATTACAGGGTTTCCTAGCACAGATACGCAGTATTTT. Translating gives CASSITGFPSTDTQYF. The full variable domain, in which reference TRBV5-1 and TRBJ2-3 provide the parts outside the CDR3, is KAGVTQTPRYLIKTRGQQVTLSCSPISGHRSVSWYQQTPGQGLQFLFEYFSETQRNKGNFPGRFSGRQFSNSRSEMNVSTLELGDSALYLCASSITGFPSTDTQYFGPGTRLTVL.

This clonotype has a count of ten or more. The genes are TRBV7-4 and TRBJ2-3; TRBD1 might be the D (6 bases). Trimming took 2 bases from V and 1 from J, leaving 22 bases between them. In germline, CDR1 is SGHVT, CDR2 SQSDAQ. The CDR3 length is 19 residues. CDR3 in DNA: TGTGCCAGCAGCTTATCCCTACCATTATCGGGGACACGCACAGATACGCAGTATTTT. This translates into CASSLSLPLSGTRTDTQYF.